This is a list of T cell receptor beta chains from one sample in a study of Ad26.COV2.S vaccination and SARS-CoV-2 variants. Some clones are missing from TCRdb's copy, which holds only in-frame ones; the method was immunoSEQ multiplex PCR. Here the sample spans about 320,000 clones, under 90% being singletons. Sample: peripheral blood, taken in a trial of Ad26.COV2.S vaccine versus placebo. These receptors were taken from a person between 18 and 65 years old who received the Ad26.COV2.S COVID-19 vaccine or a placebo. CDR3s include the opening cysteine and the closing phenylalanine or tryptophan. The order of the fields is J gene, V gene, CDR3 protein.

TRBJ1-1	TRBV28	CASSHQNTEAFF
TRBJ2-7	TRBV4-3	CASSQDRTGLNEQYF
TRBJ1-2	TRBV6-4	CASSFEGQGSYGYTF
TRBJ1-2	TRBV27	CASSVSGGGGYTF
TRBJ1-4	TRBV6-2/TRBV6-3	CASSRLDREKLFF
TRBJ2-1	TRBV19	CAGGQRSYNEQFF
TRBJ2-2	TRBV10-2	CASSESSGGRGGELFF
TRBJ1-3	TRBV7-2	CASSSTTSTGGGNTIYF
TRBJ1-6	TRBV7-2	CASEGQGAYNSPLHF
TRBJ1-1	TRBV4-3	CASSQDLDRLNTEAFF
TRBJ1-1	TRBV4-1	CASSSVSMGTEAFF
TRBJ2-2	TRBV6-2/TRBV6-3	CASSYDTSQWIWNTGELFF
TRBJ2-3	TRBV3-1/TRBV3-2	CASSQEFTEEQYF
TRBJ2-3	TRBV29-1	CSAPPRGRSDTQYF
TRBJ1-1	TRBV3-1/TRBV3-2	CASSQGRTANTEAFF
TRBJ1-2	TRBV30	CAWSHGQPYGYTF